These 18 T cell receptor beta chains were all obtained from the same sample, sequenced in a study of CD8 T cells in ankylosing spondylitis. TCRdb re-called the 5' RACE reads with MiXCR, one entry per CDR3 protein. The sample holds 220,000 or so distinct CDR3 sequences, approximately 20% seen once. Their antigen targets remain unknown. General observations from the study: For ankylosing spondylitis blood, a TCR beta motif of fewer than 10 highly homologous variants appeared characteristic.

The specimen was blood, either unsorted or a sorted T cell fraction (not recorded which). Receptors originate from a male donor with ankylosing spondylitis.

This clonotype was seen more than once but under ten times. This chain links TRBV4-1 with TRBJ1-1; D might be TRBD1 (6 bases). Trimming shortened V by 0 bases and J by 0 bases, and 8 bases separated the two germline ends. Looked up from germline, CDR1 is MGHRA and CDR2 is YSYEKL. This CDR3 has 15 residues. The DNA for the CDR3 is TGCGCCAGCAGCCAAGATGGGGGGCTGAACACTGAAGCTTTCTTT. Protein: CASSQDGGLNTEAFF.

The genes are TRBV10-2 and TRBJ1-3, with D unresolved. V lost 8 bases and J lost 2, with 7 bases in between. The CDR3 is made up of 12 amino acids. Germline-derived CDR1 and CDR2 are WSHSY and SAAADI. The CDR3 DNA reads as TGCGCCAGCGGACCAGCTGGAAACACCATATATTTT. This sequence encodes CASGPAGNTIYF.

This clonotype has a count of ten or more. This chain uses TRBV4-3 with TRBJ2-1; 7 nucleotides line up with TRBD2. The CDR3 contains 17 residues. The V segment lost 0 bases and the J segment 9 bases; nucleotides outside the gene matches: 14. Germline V gene lookup returns CDR1 LGHNA and CDR2 YSLEER. CDR3 coding DNA: TGCGCCAGCAGCCAAGAAGTTGGGGGACTACATAGCCTTGAGCAGTTCTTC. It is translated as CASSQEVGGLHSLEQFF.

The rearrangement links TRBV27 to TRBJ1-4; 7 positions agree with TRBD1. V dropped 5 bases and J dropped 0; count of bases not matched to a gene: 3. Germline CDR1 MNHEY, CDR2 SMNVEV (reference sequence). The CDR3 sequence is 15 residues long. CDR3 region: CASSTGVSTNEKLFF. CDR3 nucleotides: TGTGCCAGCAGTACAGGGGTTTCAACTAATGAAAAACTGTTTTTT.

The V and J genes are TRBV20-1 and TRBJ2-7, with D perhaps matching TRBD2 (5 bases). The germline gives CDR1 DFQATT, CDR2 SNEGSKA (reference sequence). The CDR3 has 15 amino acids. V gave up 5 bases and J gave up 4 bases, with 21 bases separating them. CDR3 sequence: CSAGSWRGRRYEQYF. DNA for the CDR3: TGCAGTGCTGGATCTTGGAGAGGGCGAAGGTACGAGCAGTACTTC.

This clonotype was recorded a few times. This chain connects TRBV20-1 to TRBJ1-4, with D perhaps TRBD1 (6 bases). V lost 5 bases and J lost 6, with 10 bases in between. The CDR3 has 12 residues. Per the germline V gene, CDR1 is DFQATT and CDR2 is SNEGSKA (reference sequence). The CDR3 DNA follows: TGCAGTGCTCCGGAGGGGGATGAAAAACTGTTTTTT. Translating it yields CSAPEGDEKLFF.

The chain uses TRBV11-2 and TRBJ2-2; 9 nucleotides align to TRBD1. Germline lookup yields CDR1 SGHAT and CDR2 FQNNGV. With 5 bases clipped from V and 5 bases from J, the junction kept 3 bases outside the gene matches. The CDR3 is 14 amino acids. This CDR3 is CASSQQGATGELFF. Here the CDR3 DNA reads TGTGCCAGCAGCCAACAGGGGGCGACCGGGGAGCTGTTTTTT.

This clonotype was seen only a few times. The chain links TRBV20-1 to TRBJ2-3; D might be TRBD1 (6 bases). The V gene lost 1 base and the J gene lost 2 bases, with 16 bases spanning the gap. Germline-derived CDR1 and CDR2 are DFQATT and SNEGSKA (reference sequence). The CDR3 is made up of 16 amino acids. CDR3 protein: CSARVGARGPTDTQYF. The CDR3, as DNA: TGCAGTGCTAGAGTGGGGGCCAGGGGCCCCACAGATACGCAGTATTTT.

This clonotype has at least ten counts. The chain recombines TRBV4-1 with TRBJ2-2; no clear D. Germline V gene sequence: CDR1 MGHRA, CDR2 YSYEKL. V lost 1 base, J lost 3 bases, and 6 bases lay in between. The CDR3 is 14 residues long. DNA of the CDR3: TGCGCCAGCAGCCAAGTCCGGGACACCGGGGAGCTGTTTTTT. Protein sequence: CASSQVRDTGELFF.

The chain recombines TRBV4-3 with TRBJ2-7; no reliable D call. There are 13 residues in the CDR3. Trimming cost V 2 bases and J 3 bases, with 8 bases left between them. CDR1 is LGHNA and CDR2 is YSLEER in the germline V gene. The CDR3 DNA sequence: TGCGCCAGCAGCCAAATACAGAGCTACGAGCAGTACTTC. This codes for CASSQIQSYEQYF.

The CDR3 loop reads CASSSGQGPEQYF. In DNA, the CDR3 is TGTGCCAGCAGCTCCGGACAGGGCCCCGAGCAGTACTTC. This chain links TRBV7-9 with TRBJ2-7; 8 nucleotides line up with TRBD1. CDR1 and CDR2 (germline): SEHNR, FQNEAQ (reference sequence). V gave up 4 bases and J gave up 6 bases; unmatched junction bases: 5. There are 13 residues in the CDR3.

This clonotype has only a few counts. The J gene is TRBJ1-4, the V gene TRBV9; tentative D call: TRBD1 (6 bases). Per germline, CDR1 SGDLS and CDR2 YYNGEE. This CDR3 is 14 amino acids long. The V end was cut by 4 bases, the J end by 7 bases, with 14 bases between. CDR3 coding DNA: TGTGCCAGCAGCACCACAGGGTTCGGTGAAAAACTGTTTTTT. Its translation is CASSTTGFGEKLFF.

This clonotype was seen many times. The rearrangement joins TRBV4-1 to TRBJ2-7, with a tentative D call TRBD2 (5 bases). Per germline, CDR1 MGHRA and CDR2 YSYEKL. The CDR3 spans 14 residues. V was trimmed by 0 bases and J by 4 bases, leaving 10 bases between them. The CDR3 coding sequence is TGCGCCAGCAGCCAAGATCCAGGAGGATACGAGCAGTACTTC. Translation: CASSQDPGGYEQYF.

This chain uses TRBV29-1 with TRBJ2-3; TRBD2 aligns across 8 bases. CDR1 and CDR2 from the germline V gene are SQVTM and ANQGSEA. Trimming removed 6 bases from V and 4 bases from J; junction bases left unmatched: 3. The CDR3 spans 12 residues. CDR3 in amino acids: CSVPGLADTQYF. In DNA, the CDR3 is TGCAGCGTCCCGGGACTAGCAGATACGCAGTATTTT.

The chain links TRBV6-1 to TRBJ2-1; possibly TRBD1 for D (5 bases). Germline lookup yields CDR1 MNHNS and CDR2 SASEGT. V was cut by 3 bases and J by 1 base, with 16 bases left in between. This CDR3 contains 17 residues. This CDR3 reads CASSDLLGVISYNEQFF. DNA of the CDR3: TGTGCCAGCAGTGATCTTTTAGGGGTGATTTCCTACAATGAGCAGTTCTTC.

The rearrangement uses TRBV20-1 and TRBJ2-7, with 8 bases identical to TRBD2. Germline V gene data show CDR1 as DFQATT and CDR2 as SNEGSKA (reference sequence). The length of the CDR3 is 11 residues. J gave up 6 bases and V 6 bases, and 4 bases lay outside the gene matches. Here the CDR3 DNA reads TGCAGTGCAGACAGCGGGGGCGAGCAGTACTTC. This translates into CSADSGGEQYF.

The chain is built from TRBV12-3 or TRBV12-4 and TRBJ2-1; D perhaps matches TRBD1 (6 bases). The CDR3 has 18 residues. V lost 3 bases and J lost 4, with 22 bases in between. The CDR3 loop reads CASSFLTGDIEKYNEQFF. Written as DNA, the CDR3 is TGTGCCAGCAGTTTCCTTACCGGGGACATAGAAAAATACAATGAGCAGTTCTTC.

This rearrangement joins TRBV6-5 to TRBJ1-1, with no clear D. With 0 bases removed from V and 4 bases from J, the gap between germline ends came to 12 bases. Per the germline V gene, CDR1 is MNHEY and CDR2 is SVGAGI. This CDR3 comprises 15 residues. CDR3 sequence reads: CASSYSGPGGTEAFF. For the CDR3, the DNA is TGTGCCAGCAGTTACTCGGGCCCCGGTGGCACTGAAGCTTTCTTT.